These 2 T cell receptor beta chains came from one sample sequenced in a study of T-cell reconstitution after alpha-beta-depleted transplantation in children. As it was prepared, the TCRbeta library received unique molecular identifiers. TCRdb used MiXCR to reprocess the PCR reads, holding one entry per CDR3 protein. The sample shows around 450,000 distinct CDR3 sequences, over 9.5% of them seen only once. Sequencing was performed on PBMCs, taken before TCRalphabeta/CD19-depleted stem cell transplant. Receptor source: a child aged 2-15 years with inherited bone marrow failure, due to receive a stem cell transplant.

In this sample, this clonotype turned up many times. The V gene is TRBV4-1, the J gene TRBJ1-1; D ambiguous. V was clipped by 1 base and J by 0 bases, with 6 bases between them. Germline CDR1 reads MGHRA; CDR2 reads YSYEKL. CDR3 length equals 14 residues. In nucleotides, the CDR3 is TGCGCCAGCAGCCAAGCTGCGGTGAACACTGAAGCTTTCTTT. Its protein is CASSQAAVNTEAFF.

This clonotype has ten or more counts. This chain connects TRBV20-1 to TRBJ2-5; 11 nucleotides match TRBD2. This CDR3 comprises 14 residues. J lost 2 bases, V lost 4 bases, and 3 bases had no gene match. From germline, CDR1 is DFQATT and CDR2 SNEGSKA (reference sequence). The CDR3 coding sequence is TGCAGTGCTAATCCTAGCGGGAGGCAAGAGACCCAGTACTTC. This translates into CSANPSGRQETQYF.